This passage covers 31 T cell receptor beta chains from one sample sequenced in a study of blood T cell repertoires in COVID-19. Assay used: immunoSEQ multiplex PCR; TCRdb lists only in-frame clones, some missing. The data show some 400,000 clones, roughly 86% seen once. Source material: peripheral blood. The receptors here all came from a woman aged 55-70 years with COVID-19, enrolled during active disease.

The gene calls are TRBV6-5 and TRBJ2-1; 8 bases map to TRBD1. Germline-derived CDR1 and CDR2 are MNHEY and SVGAGI. This CDR3 contains 15 residues. V gave up 6 bases and J gave up 5 bases; unmatched junction bases: 9. CDR3 loop: CASRRPGQVNNEQFF. CDR3 sequence (DNA): TGTGCCAGCAGACGCCCGGGACAGGTAAACAATGAGCAGTTCTTC.

This chain joins TRBV11-1 and TRBJ2-1; D unresolved. V dropped 5 bases and J dropped 0 bases, with 11 bases sitting between them. This CDR3 spans 15 amino acids. CDR1 and CDR2 from the germline V gene are SGHAT and FQDESV (reference sequence). The DNA for the CDR3 is TGTGCCAGCAGCGACAAGTTACTCTCCTACAATGAGCAGTTCTTC. It specifies CASSDKLLSYNEQFF.

This clone has at least ten counts. The identical CDR3 is also encoded by other nucleotide sequences in the sample. This chain joins TRBV5-1 and TRBJ1-2, with D hard to call. This CDR3 is 13 amino acids long. Per germline, CDR1 SGHRS and CDR2 YFSETQ. V lost 0 bases, J lost 2 bases, and 5 bases lay in between. CDR3: CASSLDTNYGYTF. The DNA for the CDR3 is TGCGCCAGCAGCTTGGACACAAACTATGGCTACACCTTC.

This clone was picked up one time. This chain connects TRBV19 to TRBJ2-1; TRBD2 matches 7 bases. CDR3 length: 17 amino acids. With V trimmed by 5 bases and J by 2 bases, 12 bases remained unmatched. In germline, CDR1 is LNHDA, CDR2 SQIVND (reference sequence). CDR3 amino acids: CASSPLLLARTYNEQFF. The CDR3 region has the DNA TGTGCCAGTAGTCCCCTCTTACTAGCGCGTACCTACAATGAGCAGTTCTTC.

V is TRBV6-5 and J is TRBJ1-1; D perhaps matches TRBD1 (5 bases). Per germline, CDR1 MNHEY and CDR2 SVGAGI. The CDR3 runs 14 residues. V was cut by 2 bases and J by 3 bases, with 10 bases left in between. The CDR3 protein is CASSYRGRDTEAFF. CDR3 sequence (DNA): TGTGCCAGCAGTTACAGGGGAAGGGACACTGAAGCTTTCTTT.

This chain joins TRBV7-3 and TRBJ2-7; maybe TRBD1 (6 bases). This CDR3 is 15 amino acids long. Germline assignment: CDR1 SGHTA and CDR2 FQGTGA. V was trimmed by 7 bases and J by 5 bases, leaving 21 bases between them. The CDR3 here is CASNLIVRRDNEQYF. The CDR3 DNA sequence: TGTGCCAGCAACCTTATAGTGAGAAGGGACAACGAGCAGTACTTC.

This clone was found a few times. The chain joins TRBV7-6 to TRBJ1-3, with 8 bases matching TRBD1. Germline values: CDR1 SGHVS, CDR2 FNYEAQ. Trimming at V came to 5 bases and at J to 3 bases, leaving 6 bases not matched to a gene. The CDR3 contains 15 residues. The CDR3 DNA reads as TGTGCCAGCAGCCCAACAGGGACAGGTGGAAACACCATATATTTT. Encoded protein: CASSPTGTGGNTIYF.

The chain has TRBV6-6 and TRBJ2-5, with no clear D. Trimming left V 8 bases short and J 4 bases short, with 8 bases between. CDR3 size: 11 residues. CDR1 and CDR2 from the germline V gene are MNHNY and SVGAGI (reference sequence). CDR3 loop: CASSRSETQYF. The CDR3 coding sequence is TGTGCCAGCTCTAGGTCAGAGACCCAGTACTTC.

V gene TRBV2 combines with J gene TRBJ1-1; D remains ambiguous. The CDR3 contains 13 residues. Trimming left V 0 bases short and J 6 bases short, with 8 bases between. Germline CDR1 SNHLY, CDR2 FYNNEI. The CDR3 bases are TGTGCCAGCAGTGAAGCGCGATACGCTGAAGCTTTCTTT. Residues: CASSEARYAEAFF.

In its sample, this clone was seen once. The chain has TRBV9 and TRBJ1-1; D uncertain. This CDR3 spans 15 amino acids. CDR1 and CDR2 from the germline V gene are SGDLS and YYNGEE. Trimming left V 3 bases short and J 2 bases short, with 14 bases between. The DNA of the CDR3 is TGTGCCAGCAGCGGTCCAGAACTATTAAACACTGAAGCTTTCTTT. Translation gives CASSGPELLNTEAFF.

The chain couples TRBV3-1 (or the pseudogene TRBV3-2) to TRBJ2-3; tentative D call: TRBD2 (7 bases). The CDR3 has 15 amino acids. V shed 4 bases and J shed 8 bases, with 19 bases lying between them. Germline V gene sequence: CDR1 LGHDT, CDR2 YNNKEL (reference sequence). The CDR3 DNA reads as TGTGCCAGCAGCCCCACGGGGGGCGACCGGGGTACGCAGTATTTT. This encodes CASSPTGGDRGTQYF.

V usage is TRBV7-9 and J usage is TRBJ1-5; possibly TRBD1 for D (5 bases). V shed 5 bases and J shed 5 bases, with 10 bases lying between them. The CDR3 consists of 13 residues. CDR1 is SEHNR, CDR2 FQNEAQ, per germline (reference sequence). The CDR3 region has the DNA TGTGCCAGCAGCGGGGCTAGGGATCAGCCCCAGCATTTT. This encodes CASSGARDQPQHF.

V and J are TRBV5-1 and TRBJ1-1, with D tentatively TRBD1 (6 bases). Trimming removed 0 bases from V and 5 bases from J, with 11 bases in between. In germline, CDR1 is SGHRS, CDR2 YFSETQ. This CDR3 contains 14 residues. CDR3 DNA sequence: TGCGCCAGCAGCTTGGCGGCAGGGGTTACTGAAGCTTTCTTT. This encodes CASSLAAGVTEAFF.

The rearrangement joins TRBV7-9 to TRBJ1-2; D gene uncertain. V gave up 2 bases and J gave up 4 bases, with 8 bases separating them. The germline V gene encodes CDR1 SEHNR and CDR2 FQNEAQ (reference sequence). This CDR3 has 13 amino acids. Here the CDR3 DNA reads TGTGCCAGCAGCTTATCTCAAGCCTATGGCTACACCTTC. This codes for CASSLSQAYGYTF.

This sequence joins TRBV9 and TRBJ1-1; no clear D gene. The CDR3 totals 13 residues. Trimming pared 5 bases from V and 0 bases from J, leaving 8 bases between. CDR1 is SGDLS and CDR2 is YYNGEE in the germline V gene. CDR3 bases: TGTGCCAGCAGACCTCAGTTGAACACTGAAGCTTTCTTT. As protein: CASRPQLNTEAFF.

CDR3 DNA sequence: TGCAGCGTTGAACGACAGGGTTCTCTGCACTACGAGCAGTACTTC. Protein: CSVERQGSLHYEQYF. The V and J genes are TRBV29-1 and TRBJ2-7; 7 bases are shared with TRBD1. The junction had 10 bases not matched to a gene; V was cut back by 2 bases and J by 3 bases. Germline V gene data show CDR1 as SQVTM and CDR2 as ANQGSEA. CDR3 length: 15 amino acids.

The chain links TRBV27 to TRBJ1-2; 8 positions agree with TRBD1. With V trimmed by 3 bases and J by 6 bases, 6 bases remained unmatched. CDR1 MNHEY and CDR2 SMNVEV come from the germline V gene (reference sequence). This CDR3 is built from 14 residues. This CDR3 is CASSFGQGLDGYTF. CDR3 DNA: TGTGCCAGCAGTTTCGGACAGGGCCTGGATGGCTACACCTTC.

The chain has TRBV6-5 and TRBJ2-1; TRBD2 is a possible D gene (5 bases). This CDR3 spans 16 amino acids. Trimming left V 0 bases short and J 0 bases short, with 9 bases between. CDR1 and CDR2 (germline): MNHEY, SVGAGI. CDR3 loop: CASSYSRTSSYNEQFF. DNA of the CDR3: TGTGCCAGCAGTTACTCGAGGACTTCCTCCTACAATGAGCAGTTCTTC.

V and J are TRBV12-5 and TRBJ1-5; TRBD1 is a possible D gene (6 bases). Germline loops: CDR1 LGHNT, CDR2 FRNRAP. Deletions cut 0 bases from V and 4 bases from J, with 16 bases between. This CDR3 region has 17 residues. The DNA of the CDR3 is TGTGCTAGTGGTTTGGTGACAGGTCGCCTCGGGAATCAGCCCCAGCATTTT. It specifies CASGLVTGRLGNQPQHF.

This clone was detected only once. V usage is TRBV7-9 and J usage is TRBJ1-2; TRBD1 matches 11 bases. V lost 5 bases and J lost 3; bases outside the gene matches: 8. CDR1 and CDR2 (germline): SEHNR, FQNEAQ (reference sequence). The CDR3 runs to 16 residues. The CDR3 DNA follows: TGTGCCAGCAGCCCCACGTTGGGACAGGGGGACTATGGCTACACCTTC. Translated, it gives CASSPTLGQGDYGYTF.

V usage is TRBV6-5 and J usage is TRBJ2-5; D unresolved. Germline V gene data show CDR1 as MNHEY and CDR2 as SVGAGI. The CDR3 is 13 residues long. V lost 6 bases and J 5 bases, leaving 13 bases between the germline ends. This CDR3 is CASSFNRRETQYF. The CDR3, as DNA: TGTGCCAGCAGCTTCAACCGGCGGGAGACCCAGTACTTC.

The chain combines TRBV4-2 with TRBJ2-7; tentative D call: TRBD1 (6 bases). V lost 8 bases and J 2 bases, leaving 19 bases between the germline ends. The CDR3 length is 15 residues. Germline CDR1 reads LGHNA; CDR2 reads YNFKEQ. CDR3 loop: CASSPRPGQPYEQYF. The CDR3 DNA reads TGTGCCAGCTCCCCAAGACCAGGACAGCCCTACGAGCAGTACTTC.

The chain joins TRBV11-2 to TRBJ2-3; no firm D call. From germline, CDR1 is SGHAT and CDR2 FQNNGV. The V and J ends lost 2 bases and 4 bases respectively, with 16 bases between them. The CDR3 has 16 amino acids. CDR3 coding DNA: TGTGCCAGCAGCTTAATGCCCCACGGTTCGTCAGATACGCAGTATTTT. It translates to CASSLMPHGSSDTQYF.

The chain joins TRBV5-4 to TRBJ1-6; D may be TRBD1 (6 bases). The V gene lost 5 bases and the J gene lost 8 bases, with 11 bases spanning the gap. The CDR3 covers 13 residues. Looked up from germline, CDR1 is SGHNT and CDR2 is YYREEE (reference sequence). CDR3 protein: CASRRDNYSPLHF. The CDR3 DNA is TGTGCCAGCAGACGGGACAACTATTCACCCCTCCACTTT.

This chain connects TRBV9 to TRBJ2-7; D might be TRBD2 (5 bases). The V gene's germline CDR1 is SGDLS and CDR2 YYNGEE. The CDR3 is 15 residues long. Trimming took 2 bases from V and 0 from J, leaving 12 bases between them. The CDR3 reads CASSVSSGNSYEQYF. CDR3 DNA: TGTGCCAGCAGCGTGTCGAGCGGTAACTCCTACGAGCAGTACTTC. Drawing the rest from reference TRBV9 and TRBJ2-7, the complete variable domain is DSGVTQTPKHLITATGQRVTLRCSPRSGDLSVYWYQQSLDQGLQFLIQYYNGEERAKGNILERFSAQQFPDLHSELNLSSLELGDSALYFCASSVSSGNSYEQYFGPGTRLTVT.

The chain combines TRBV18 with TRBJ1-6; D is unclear. The CDR3 is 15 residues long. CDR1 is KGHSH, CDR2 LQKENI, per germline. V was clipped by 8 bases and J by 6 bases, with 17 bases between them. CDR3 region: CASMTSRTSNSPLHF. The CDR3 DNA follows: TGTGCCAGCATGACCAGTCGGACTTCTAATTCACCCCTCCACTTT.

J is TRBJ1-1 and V is TRBV3-1 (or the pseudogene TRBV3-2); weak D call: TRBD1 (5 bases). Germline assignment: CDR1 LGHDT and CDR2 YNNKEL (reference sequence). The CDR3 extends over 15 amino acids. Trimming cost V 2 bases and J 1 base, with 11 bases left between them. The CDR3 DNA reads TGTGCCAGCAGCCAAAACGGAGACAGGAACACTGAAGCTTTCTTT. Translation: CASSQNGDRNTEAFF.

The rearrangement uses TRBV7-9 and TRBJ2-5; 12 nucleotides align to TRBD1. V was pared by 5 bases and J by 5 bases, with 3 bases of the junction left unmatched. Per germline, CDR1 SEHNR and CDR2 FQNEAQ (reference sequence). The CDR3 has 14 amino acids. This CDR3 is CASSPGQGAETQYF. Written as DNA, the CDR3 is TGTGCCAGCAGCCCGGGACAGGGGGCCGAGACCCAGTACTTC.

V gene TRBV11-3 combines with J gene TRBJ2-1; TRBD2 aligns across 13 bases. Germline loops: CDR1 SGHNT, CDR2 YENEEA. This CDR3 is 16 amino acids long. Trimming removed 5 bases from V and 3 bases from J; junction bases left unmatched: 4. The CDR3: CASSRGLAGIYNEQFF. CDR3 in DNA: TGTGCCAGCAGCCGGGGACTAGCGGGGATCTACAATGAGCAGTTCTTC. Using reference TRBV11-3 and TRBJ2-1 for the parts outside the CDR3, the full variable domain is EAGVVQSPRYKIIEKKQPVAFWCNPISGHNTLYWYLQNLGQGPELLIRYENEEAVDDSQLPKDRFSAERLKGVDSTLKIQPAELGDSAVYLCASSRGLAGIYNEQFFGPGTRLTVL.

As concerns this clone: At the DNA level, this CDR3 is encoded by other sequences in the same sample as well. V usage is TRBV6-1 and J usage is TRBJ2-7; no clear D. The CDR3 sequence is 12 residues long. Germline V gives CDR1 MNHNS, CDR2 SASEGT. The germline V and J ends were trimmed by 1 base and 4 bases, with 5 bases remaining between them. The CDR3 coding sequence is TGTGCCAGCAGTGAAGTTCGGTACGAGCAGTACTTC. It is translated as CASSEVRYEQYF.

The rearrangement uses TRBV5-1 and TRBJ2-3, with D unclear. The CDR3 is 16 amino acids. Germline-derived CDR1 and CDR2 are SGHRS and YFSETQ. V was cut by 4 bases and J by 1 base, with 16 bases left in between. This CDR3 is CASSPSPAMGTDTQYF. Here the CDR3 DNA reads TGCGCCAGCAGCCCGTCCCCCGCTATGGGCACAGATACGCAGTATTTT.